This TCR beta chain was retrieved from a study of blood T cell repertoires in COVID-19. CDR1 and CDR2 from the germline V gene are LNHDA and SQIVND (reference sequence). The V and J ends lost 4 bases and 9 bases respectively, with 26 bases between them. The CDR3 extends over 17 amino acids. Clones were sequenced by immunoSEQ multiplex PCR, and TCRdb holds only the in-frame ones, with some missing. Found here are under 35,000 clones, 80% of them singletons; the top ten hold 31%. This TCR came from a man older than 75 with acute or convalescent COVID-19. The chain employs TRBV19 and TRBJ2-3; D is perhaps TRBD1 (5 bases). The sequenced sample consisted of peripheral blood. DNA of the CDR3: TGTGCCAGTAGTACGACGTATGTGGGGCAAGGAGTTAGAACGCAGTATTTT. This gives the protein CASSTTYVGQGVRTQYF.